This T cell receptor (beta chain) came from a study of cytomegalovirus exposure and HLA in healthy donors. Study as a whole: Some 85 million unique TCRs, all from HLA-typed donors, were included in an early release of the data.

CDR3 length: 11 residues. Germline V gene data show CDR1 as MNHNY and CDR2 as SVGAGI (reference sequence). Trimming took off 5 bases at V and 8 bases at J, with 7 bases between the two ends. Primers: 60 Vbeta forward and 13 Jbeta reverse. Libraries were prepared by immunoSEQ multiplex PCR; TCRdb keeps only in-frame clonotypes and omits some of them. The table shows 250,000 to 350,000 clones, with 70% to 90% occurring only once. The receptor comes from a man aged 35 to 55 in good health and CMV-seropositive. Sequencing was carried out using PBMCs. This chain connects TRBV6-6 to TRBJ2-1; no clear D. DNA for the CDR3: TGTGCCAGCAGTCCGGTCGATGAGCAGTTCTTC. This encodes CASSPVDEQFF.